Below are 13 T cell receptor beta chains sequenced from a single sample in a study of OX40 agonist ivuxolimab in advanced cancers. Sequencing was performed with immunoSEQ multiplex PCR; in TCRdb, only in-frame clones are kept and a portion is missing. The sample lists some 55,000 clones, approximately 93% occurring once. The sequencing used CD4+ or CD8+ T cells sorted from blood, collected in a trial of the OX40 agonist ivuxolimab. All receptors come from an adult with an advanced solid tumor such as melanoma, head and neck, liver or kidney cancer.

The V and J genes are TRBV27 and TRBJ2-5; D is ambiguous. CDR1 is MNHEY and CDR2 is SMNVEV in the germline V gene (reference sequence). Trimming left V 5 bases short and J 2 bases short, with 12 bases between. This CDR3 contains 14 residues. CDR3 amino acids: CASSGWGKQETQYF. The CDR3 DNA is TGTGCCAGCAGTGGGTGGGGAAAACAAGAGACCCAGTACTTC.

On this clone itself: Mismatch with germline at one junction end may stem from a read error. At the DNA level, this CDR3 is encoded by other sequences in the same sample as well. The rearrangement uses TRBV2 and TRBJ1-5; no reliable D call. This CDR3 spans 13 amino acids. CDR1 is SNHLY, CDR2 FYNNEI, per germline. The CDR3 sequence is CASSGESNQPQHF. The CDR3 nucleotides read TGTGCTAGCAGCGGGGAAAGCAATCAGCCCCAGCATTTT. Variable domain in full (rest from reference TRBV2 and TRBJ1-5): EPEVTQTPSHQVTQMGQEVILRCVPISNHLYFYWYRQILGQKVEFLVSFYNNEISEKSEIFDDQFSVERPDGSNFTLKIRSTKLEDSAMYFCASSGESNQPQHFGDGTRLSIL.

V and J are TRBV28 and TRBJ1-2; maybe TRBD1 (5 bases). V was clipped by 3 bases and J by 5 bases, with 10 bases between them. Germline V gene lookup returns CDR1 MDHEN and CDR2 SYDVKM. The CDR3 sequence is 13 residues long. As DNA, the CDR3 is TGTGCCAGCAGTTTGGACATATGGTATGGCTACACCTTC. Amino acids: CASSLDIWYGYTF.

The V gene is TRBV7-2, the J gene TRBJ1-2, with D unresolved. V shed 3 bases and J shed 4 bases, with 6 bases lying between them. Germline loops: CDR1 SGHTA, CDR2 FQGNSA. This CDR3 is 12 amino acids long. In DNA form, the CDR3 reads TGTGCCAGCAGCTTCGGTAGCTATGGCTACACCTTC. Protein: CASSFGSYGYTF. Drawing the rest from reference TRBV7-2 and TRBJ1-2, the complete variable domain is GAGVSQSPSNKVTEKGKDVELRCDPISGHTALYWYRQSLGQGLEFLIYFQGNSAPDKSGLPSDRFSAERTGGSVSTLTIQRTQQEDSAVYLCASSFGSYGYTFGSGTRLTVV.

CDR3 DNA sequence: TGTGCCAGCAGTCGAACACGACGGGATACGCAGTATTTT. Its protein product is CASSRTRRDTQYF. The chain has TRBV6-1 and TRBJ2-3, with no clear D. Looked up from germline, CDR1 is MNHNS and CDR2 is SASEGT. V lost 5 bases, J lost 6 bases, and 12 bases lay in between. The CDR3 contains 13 residues.

The rearrangement links TRBV6-1 to TRBJ2-5; no definite D call. The DNA end is a closer match to TRBJ2-7, so the J assignment may be wrong. Per germline, CDR1 MNHNS and CDR2 SASEGT. This CDR3 is 12 amino acids long. The CDR3 DNA reads TGTGCCAGCAGTGAAATCGGGTACGAGCAGTACTTC. It translates to CASSEIGYEQYF.

Remarks on this clone: A much larger clone differs by one base, so this may be a read error. The sample carries other DNA sequences with the same CDR3. The V gene is TRBV5-1, the J gene TRBJ1-1; TRBD1 might be the D (5 bases). CDR1 is SGHRS, CDR2 YFSETQ, per germline. The V end lost 0 bases, the J end lost 4 bases, and 10 bases lay between the germline ends. The CDR3 is 14 residues long. CDR3 in DNA: TGCGCCAGCAGCTTGGGAGGACACGTCACTGAAGCTTTCTTT. Its protein product is CASSLGGHVTEAFF.

The chain's CDR3 is CGNTEAFF. Here the CDR3 DNA reads TGCGGGAACACTGAAGCTTTCTTT. The rearrangement joins TRBV20-1 to TRBJ1-1; D gene ambiguous. Germline-derived CDR1 and CDR2 are DFQATT and SNEGSKA (reference sequence). The CDR3 runs 8 residues.

DNA for the CDR3: TGTGCCAGCAGCGTAGAACTAGCGGGAGCGCAGTTCTTC. Its protein product is CASSVELAGAQFF. The genes are TRBV9 and TRBJ2-1; 11 bases are shared with TRBD2. The V segment lost 0 bases and the J segment 12 bases; nucleotides outside the gene matches: 2. CDR1 and CDR2 from the germline V gene are SGDLS and YYNGEE. CDR3 size: 13 residues.

This sequence joins TRBV5-1 and TRBJ1-4, with 9 bases aligning to TRBD1. J gave up 8 bases and V 4 bases, and 6 bases lay outside the gene matches. The CDR3 length is 14 residues. The germline CDR1 and CDR2 sequences are SGHRS and YFSETQ. The CDR3 DNA reads as TGCGCCAGCAGCCCGGACAGGGGTTGGGAAAAACTGTTTTTT. It translates to CASSPDRGWEKLFF.

The chain is built from TRBV18 and TRBJ1-2; 12 nucleotides align to TRBD1. Germline loops: CDR1 KGHSH, CDR2 LQKENI. Germline trimming cut 6 bases from V and 6 bases from J; bases unmatched to any gene: 14. The CDR3 length is 17 residues. The chain's CDR3 is CASSRQGTGGPGNGYTF. The DNA of the CDR3 is TGTGCCAGCTCCCGGCAGGGGACAGGGGGCCCGGGGAATGGCTACACCTTC.

CDR3 sequence: CRGGGYTF. The CDR3 DNA follows: TGCAGGGGGGGTGGCTACACCTTC. The genes are TRBV20-1 and TRBJ1-2, with D possibly being TRBD1 (5 bases). The CDR3 runs to 8 residues. Germline lookup yields CDR1 DFQATT and CDR2 SNEGSKA (reference sequence).

This chain joins TRBV29-1 and TRBJ2-3; D not certain. CDR1 and CDR2 (germline): SQVTM, ANQGSEA. The CDR3 sequence is 14 residues long. The V gene lost 6 bases and the J gene lost 1 base, with 14 bases spanning the gap. Written as DNA, the CDR3 is TGCAGCGTGATGGGTTACAAGGGCACAGATACGCAGTATTTT. It encodes CSVMGYKGTDTQYF.